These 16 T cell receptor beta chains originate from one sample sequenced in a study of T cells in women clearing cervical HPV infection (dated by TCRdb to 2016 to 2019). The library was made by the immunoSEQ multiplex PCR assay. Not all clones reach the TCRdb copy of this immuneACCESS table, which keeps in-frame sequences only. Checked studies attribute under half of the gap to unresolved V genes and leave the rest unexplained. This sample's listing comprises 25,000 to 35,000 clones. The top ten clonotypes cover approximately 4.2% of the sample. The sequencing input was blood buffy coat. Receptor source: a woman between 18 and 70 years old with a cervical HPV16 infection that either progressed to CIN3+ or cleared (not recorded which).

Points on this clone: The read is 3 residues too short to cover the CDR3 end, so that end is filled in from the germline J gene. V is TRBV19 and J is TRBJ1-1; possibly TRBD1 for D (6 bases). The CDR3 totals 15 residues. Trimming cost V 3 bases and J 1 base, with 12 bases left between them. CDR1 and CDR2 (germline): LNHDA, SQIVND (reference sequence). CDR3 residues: CASSILAGANTEAFF. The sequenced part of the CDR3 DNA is TGTGCCAGTAGTATTCTGGCAGGGGCGAACACTGAA.

This CDR3 is CASSLGEGTYEQYF. The DNA read from the CDR3 is TGCGCCAGCAGCTTGGGGGAGGGGACCTACGAG. J is TRBJ2-7 and V is TRBV5-1; TRBD2 agrees at 7 bases. The read ends 3 residues shy of where the CDR3 ends; the end is completed using the germline J gene. V lost 0 bases, J lost 2 bases, and 2 bases stayed unmatched. Germline assignment: CDR1 SGHRS and CDR2 YFSETQ. CDR3 size: 14 residues.

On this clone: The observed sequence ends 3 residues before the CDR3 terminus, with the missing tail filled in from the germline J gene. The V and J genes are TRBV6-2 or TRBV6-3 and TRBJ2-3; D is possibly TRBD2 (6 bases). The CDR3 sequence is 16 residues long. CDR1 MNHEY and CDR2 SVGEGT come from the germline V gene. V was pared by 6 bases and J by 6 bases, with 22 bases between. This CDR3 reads CASSPSAGLPPDTQYF. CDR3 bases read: TGTGCCAGCAGCCCCTCAGCGGGCTTGCCACCGGATACG.

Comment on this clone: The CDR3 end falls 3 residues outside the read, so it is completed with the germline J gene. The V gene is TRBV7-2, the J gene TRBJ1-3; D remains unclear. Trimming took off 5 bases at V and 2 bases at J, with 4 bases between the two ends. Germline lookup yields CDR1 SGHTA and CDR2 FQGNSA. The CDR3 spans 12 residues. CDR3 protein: CASSLPGNTIYF. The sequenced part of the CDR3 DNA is TGTGCCAGCAGCCTCCCTGGAAACACC.

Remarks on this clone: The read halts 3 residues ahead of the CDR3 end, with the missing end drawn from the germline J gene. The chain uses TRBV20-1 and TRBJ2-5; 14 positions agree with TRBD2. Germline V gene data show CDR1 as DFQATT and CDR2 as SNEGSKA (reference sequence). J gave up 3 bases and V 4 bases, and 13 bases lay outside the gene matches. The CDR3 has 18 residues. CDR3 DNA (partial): TGCAGTGCTAAACAGGGGGGGACTAGCGGGAGTATAAAAGAGACC. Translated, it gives CSAKQGGTSGSIKET. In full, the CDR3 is CSAKQGGTSGSIKETQYF.

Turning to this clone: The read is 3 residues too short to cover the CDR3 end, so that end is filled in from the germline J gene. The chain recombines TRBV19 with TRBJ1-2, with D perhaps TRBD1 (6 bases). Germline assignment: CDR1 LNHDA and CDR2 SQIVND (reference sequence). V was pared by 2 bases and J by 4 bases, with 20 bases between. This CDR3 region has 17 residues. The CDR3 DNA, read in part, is TGTGCCAGTAGTATACTCCTCTTCAGGGGCGAGCCCTATGGC. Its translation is CASSILLFRGEPYG. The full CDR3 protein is CASSILLFRGEPYGYTF.

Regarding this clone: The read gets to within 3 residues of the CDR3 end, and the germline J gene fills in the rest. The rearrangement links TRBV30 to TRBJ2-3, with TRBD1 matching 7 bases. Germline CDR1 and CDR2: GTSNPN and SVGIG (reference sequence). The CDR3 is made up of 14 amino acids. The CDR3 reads CAWSRDSGNQPQYF. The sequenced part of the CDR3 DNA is TGTGCCTGGAGTAGGGACAGCGGAAATCAGCCG.

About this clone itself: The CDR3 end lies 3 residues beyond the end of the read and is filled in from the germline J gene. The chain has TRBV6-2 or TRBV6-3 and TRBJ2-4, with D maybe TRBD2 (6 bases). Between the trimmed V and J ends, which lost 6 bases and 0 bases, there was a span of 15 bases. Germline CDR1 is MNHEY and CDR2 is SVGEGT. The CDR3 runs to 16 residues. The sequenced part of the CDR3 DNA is TGTGCCAGCAGCCACGGAGGGCTACTAGCCAAAAACATT. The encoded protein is CASSHGGLLAKNI. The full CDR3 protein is CASSHGGLLAKNIQYF.

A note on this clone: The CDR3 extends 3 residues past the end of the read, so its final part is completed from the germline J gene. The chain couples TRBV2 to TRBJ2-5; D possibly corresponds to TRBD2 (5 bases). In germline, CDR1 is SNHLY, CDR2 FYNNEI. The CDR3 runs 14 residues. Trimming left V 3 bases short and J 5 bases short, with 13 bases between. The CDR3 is CASSDAEARETQYF. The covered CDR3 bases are TGTGCCAGCAGTGATGCGGAGGCGCGGGAGACC. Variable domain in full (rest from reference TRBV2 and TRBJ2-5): EPEVTQTPSHQVTQMGQEVILRCVPISNHLYFYWYRQILGQKVEFLVSFYNNEISEKSEIFDDQFSVERPDGSNFTLKIRSTKLEDSAMYFCASSDAEARETQYFGPGTRLLVL.

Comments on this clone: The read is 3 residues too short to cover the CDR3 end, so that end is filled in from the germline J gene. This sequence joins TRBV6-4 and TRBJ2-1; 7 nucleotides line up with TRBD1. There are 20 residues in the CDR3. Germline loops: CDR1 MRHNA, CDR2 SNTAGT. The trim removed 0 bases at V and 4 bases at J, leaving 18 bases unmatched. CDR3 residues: CASSDSQHFLRGRRYNEQFF. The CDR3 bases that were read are TGTGCCAGCAGTGACTCACAACACTTTTTAAGGGGGCGGCGTTACAATGAG.

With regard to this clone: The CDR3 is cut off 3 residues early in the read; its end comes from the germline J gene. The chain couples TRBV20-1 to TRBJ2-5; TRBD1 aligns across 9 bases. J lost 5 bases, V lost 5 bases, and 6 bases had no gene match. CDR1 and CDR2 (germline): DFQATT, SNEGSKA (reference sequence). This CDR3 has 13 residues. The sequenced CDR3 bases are TGCAGTGCTGGACGGGACAGGGTGGAGACC. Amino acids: CSAGRDRVET. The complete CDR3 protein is CSAGRDRVETQYF.

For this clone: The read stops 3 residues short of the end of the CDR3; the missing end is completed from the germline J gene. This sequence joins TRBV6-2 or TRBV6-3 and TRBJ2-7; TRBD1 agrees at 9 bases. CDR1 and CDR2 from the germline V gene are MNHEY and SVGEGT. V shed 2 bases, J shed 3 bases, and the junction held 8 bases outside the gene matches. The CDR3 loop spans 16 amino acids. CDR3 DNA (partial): TGTGCCAGCAGTTACCCACCGGGACAGGGAGGCTACGAG. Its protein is CASSYPPGQGGYE. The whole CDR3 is CASSYPPGQGGYEQYF.

The covered CDR3 bases are TGTGCCAGCAGTTACCCGCCAGGTCCTCAGCCC. It encodes CASSYPPGPQP. The full CDR3 is CASSYPPGPQPQHF. This chain links TRBV6-2 or TRBV6-3 with TRBJ1-5; no definite D call. The read finishes 3 residues shy of the CDR3 end, and the germline J gene is used to complete it. There are 14 residues in the CDR3. The ends were cut back, 2 bases at V and 6 bases at J, with 11 bases in the middle. The germline V gene encodes CDR1 MNHEY and CDR2 SVGEGT.

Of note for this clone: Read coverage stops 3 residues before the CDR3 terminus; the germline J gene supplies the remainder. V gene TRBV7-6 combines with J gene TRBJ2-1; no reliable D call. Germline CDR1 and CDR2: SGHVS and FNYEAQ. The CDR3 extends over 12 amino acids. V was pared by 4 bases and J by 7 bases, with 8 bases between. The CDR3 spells CASSYVVNEQFF. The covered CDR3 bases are TGTGCCAGCAGCTACGTAGTAAATGAG.

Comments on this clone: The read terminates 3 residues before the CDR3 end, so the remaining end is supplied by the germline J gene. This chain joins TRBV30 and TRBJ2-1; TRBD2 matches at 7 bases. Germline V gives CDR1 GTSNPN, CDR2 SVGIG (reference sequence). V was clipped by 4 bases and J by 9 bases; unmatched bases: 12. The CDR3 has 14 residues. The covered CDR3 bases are TGTGCCTGGAATCCTAGAGCGGGGTTTGGTGAG. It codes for CAWNPRAGFGE. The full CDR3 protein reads CAWNPRAGFGEQFF.

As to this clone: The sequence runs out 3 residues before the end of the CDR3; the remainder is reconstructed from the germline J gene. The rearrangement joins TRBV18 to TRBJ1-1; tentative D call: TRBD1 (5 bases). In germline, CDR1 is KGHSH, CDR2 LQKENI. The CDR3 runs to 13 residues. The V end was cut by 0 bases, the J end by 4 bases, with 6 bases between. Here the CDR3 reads CASSPPGATEAFF. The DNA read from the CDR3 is TGTGCCAGCTCACCACCAGGGGCCACTGAA.